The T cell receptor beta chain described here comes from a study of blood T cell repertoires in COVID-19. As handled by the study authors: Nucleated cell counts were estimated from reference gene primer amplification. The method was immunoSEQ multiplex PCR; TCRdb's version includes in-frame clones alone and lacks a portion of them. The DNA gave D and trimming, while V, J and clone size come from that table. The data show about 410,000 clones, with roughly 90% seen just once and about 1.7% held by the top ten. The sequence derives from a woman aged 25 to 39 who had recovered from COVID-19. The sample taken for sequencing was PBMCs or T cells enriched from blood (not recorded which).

This CDR3 is CASSDLGAPEKLFF. The CDR3 nucleotides are TGTGCCAGCAGTGATTTAGGAGCCCCAGAAAAACTGTTTTTT. The V gene is TRBV2, the J gene TRBJ1-4; D ambiguous. Germline V gives CDR1 SNHLY, CDR2 FYNNEI. CDR3 length: 14 residues. V was trimmed by 3 bases and J by 8 bases, leaving 13 bases between them.